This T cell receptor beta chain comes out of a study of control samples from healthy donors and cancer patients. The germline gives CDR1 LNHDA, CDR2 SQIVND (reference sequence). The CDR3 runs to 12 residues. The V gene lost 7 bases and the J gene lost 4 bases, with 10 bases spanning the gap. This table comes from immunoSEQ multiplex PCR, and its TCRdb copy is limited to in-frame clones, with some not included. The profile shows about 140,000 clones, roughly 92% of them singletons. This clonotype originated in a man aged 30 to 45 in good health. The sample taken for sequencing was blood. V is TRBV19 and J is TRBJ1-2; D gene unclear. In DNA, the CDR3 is TGTGCCAGTAACTCCCGTGGCTATGGCTACACCTTC. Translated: CASNSRGYGYTF.